This passage covers 3 T cell receptor beta chains from one sample sequenced in a study of beta chain features in type 1 diabetes. All of the isolated RNA was reverse transcribed, so expressed TCRB transcripts were sequenced. TCRdb's table, derived via immunoSEQ multiplex PCR, lists solely in-frame clones and lacks some. The sample shows almost 350,000 clones, less than 10% of them seen only once. The sample consisted of central memory CD4+ T cells from blood. These receptors originate from a woman aged 18-30 years in good health.

The DNA of the CDR3 is TGTGCCAGCAGCTTCTCGCGGGAGTACACCGGGGAGCTGTTTTTT. This encodes CASSFSREYTGELFF. The V and J genes are TRBV9 and TRBJ2-2, with 7 bases fitting TRBD2. This CDR3 spans 15 amino acids. J was trimmed by 3 bases and V by 4 bases; bases with no gene match: 6. CDR1 is SGDLS, CDR2 YYNGEE, per germline.

The genes are TRBV5-1 and TRBJ2-7; the D is unclear. The V and J ends lost 0 bases and 3 bases respectively, with 7 bases between them. There are 13 residues in the CDR3. Germline V gives CDR1 SGHRS, CDR2 YFSETQ. The CDR3 nucleotides are TGCGCCAGCAGCTTGGACCAATACTACGAGCAGTACTTC. It codes for CASSLDQYYEQYF. Full variable domain (missing parts from reference TRBV5-1 and TRBJ2-7): KAGVTQTPRYLIKTRGQQVTLSCSPISGHRSVSWYQQTPGQGLQFLFEYFSETQRNKGNFPGRFSGRQFSNSRSEMNVSTLELGDSALYLCASSLDQYYEQYFGPGTRLTVT.

The sample holds a few counts of this clone. V and J are TRBV7-2 and TRBJ2-3, with no clear D. Germline V gene sequence: CDR1 SGHTA, CDR2 FQGNSA. CDR3 length equals 12 residues. V lost 3 bases and J lost 4, with 5 bases in between. This chain's CDR3 is CASSFYADTQYF. The CDR3 coding sequence is TGTGCCAGCAGCTTTTATGCAGATACGCAGTATTTT.